The 10 T cell receptor beta chains presented below share a single source sample, sequenced in a study of shared clonotypes between healthy human individuals. TCRdb keeps only in-frame clones here, not all; method: immunoSEQ multiplex PCR. The repertoire holds about 380,000 clones, with 90% to 97% as singletons. Source material: memory CD8+ T cells sorted from blood. As for subset: CD45RO+ cells pooled with CCR7-negative TemRA cells. These receptors were obtained from a man aged 25 to 40 in good health.

This clone was recorded only once. The rearrangement links TRBV19 to TRBJ2-3; D call uncertain. CDR1 is LNHDA and CDR2 is SQIVND in the germline V gene (reference sequence). The CDR3 has 14 amino acids. Trimming removed 3 bases at V and 2 bases at J, with 9 bases between. CDR3 nucleotides: TGTGCCAGTAGTATGCGGCAGATCACAGATACGCAGTATTTT. It is translated as CASSMRQITDTQYF.

J is TRBJ2-2 and V is TRBV7-9; 16 nucleotides align to TRBD2. The germline V gene encodes CDR1 SEHNR and CDR2 FQNEAQ (reference sequence). The trim removed 4 bases at V and 7 bases at J, leaving 6 bases unmatched. The CDR3 runs 17 residues. CDR3 bases: TGTGCCAGCAGCTCCGGGACTAGCGGGAGGGCAGTCGGGGAGCTGTTTTTT. The encoded protein is CASSSGTSGRAVGELFF.

The chain has TRBV7-2 and TRBJ2-2, with no clear D. The CDR3 sequence is 14 residues long. Trimming stripped 0 bases from V and 3 bases from J, with 5 bases between. Germline V gene data show CDR1 as SGHTA and CDR2 as FQGNSA. The CDR3 loop is CASSLAPHTGELFF. CDR3 in DNA: TGTGCCAGCAGCTTAGCGCCTCACACCGGGGAGCTGTTTTTT.

The rearrangement links TRBV19 to TRBJ1-2; no reliable D call. There are 13 residues in the CDR3. Trimming cost V 3 bases and J 7 bases, with 12 bases left between them. Germline CDR1 LNHDA, CDR2 SQIVND (reference sequence). CDR3: CASSMPGIGGYTF. In DNA, the CDR3 is TGTGCCAGTAGTATGCCCGGGATCGGTGGCTACACCTTC.

This clone appeared a single time. The chain has TRBV5-5 and TRBJ2-7; 9 nucleotides line up with TRBD1. The CDR3 has 14 amino acids. After removal of 0 bases from V and 5 bases from J, the junction contained 3 bases not matched to a gene. In germline, CDR1 is SGHKS, CDR2 YYEKEE (reference sequence). This CDR3 reads CASSLGWDRDEQYF. DNA of the CDR3: TGTGCCAGCAGCTTGGGATGGGACAGGGACGAGCAGTACTTC.

As for this clone: The junction shows a germline mismatch at one end, possibly a read error. This chain connects TRBV6-1 to TRBJ2-3; tentative D call: TRBD1 (5 bases). CDR1 and CDR2 (germline): MNHNS, SASEGT. CDR3 length: 13 amino acids. This CDR3 is CASSEADTYTQYF. The CDR3 region has the DNA TGTGCCAGCAGTGAAGCGGACACATATACGCAGTATTTT.

The gene calls are TRBV27 and TRBJ2-1, with 13 bases aligning to TRBD2. This CDR3 is built from 15 residues. The V gene's germline CDR1 is MNHEY and CDR2 SMNVEV (reference sequence). The V gene end was trimmed by 5 bases and the J gene end by 2 bases; junction bases not matched to a gene: 0. The CDR3 is CASSGLAGAYNEQFF. In nucleotides, the CDR3 is TGTGCCAGCAGTGGACTAGCGGGAGCCTACAATGAGCAGTTCTTC.

V is TRBV13 and J is TRBJ2-1; 14 bases agree with TRBD2. Germline V gives CDR1 PRHDT, CDR2 FYEKMQ (reference sequence). Losses at the gene ends were 5 bases for V and 6 bases for J; bases not matched to a gene: 12. CDR3 size: 18 residues. In nucleotides, the CDR3 is TGTGCCAGCAGCCCCGGGACTAGCGGGAGTTGGTTGGGCAATGAGCAGTTCTTC. This translates into CASSPGTSGSWLGNEQFF.

Turning to this clone: Other DNA sequences in this sample translate to the same CDR3. The rearrangement uses TRBV7-9 and TRBJ2-1; 10 positions agree with TRBD2. The V gene end was trimmed by 6 bases and the J gene end by 4 bases; junction bases not matched to a gene: 6. CDR3 length equals 15 residues. The germline V gene encodes CDR1 SEHNR and CDR2 FQNEAQ (reference sequence). For the CDR3, the DNA is TGTGCCAGCAGTTCCCTAGCGGGAGATTACAATGAGCAGTTCTTC. This encodes CASSSLAGDYNEQFF.

V gene TRBV4-2 combines with J gene TRBJ2-7; 9 nucleotides line up with TRBD2. The CDR3 sequence is 16 residues long. Germline CDR1 and CDR2: LGHNA and YNFKEQ. The V gene end was trimmed by 1 base and the J gene end by 2 bases; junction bases not matched to a gene: 6. The CDR3 DNA reads as TGTGCCAGCAGCCAAGCCTCTAGCGGGACCACCTACGAGCAGTACTTC. This encodes CASSQASSGTTYEQYF.